This T cell receptor beta chain comes out of a study of CD8 T cells in ankylosing spondylitis. The study's findings and limits: As reported, disease-linked clones showed significant enrichment in matched ankylosing spondylitis synovial fluid. A number of the motif variants had already been described in reactive arthritis synovial fluid and blood. What appeared characteristic of ankylosing spondylitis blood was a TCR beta motif of several highly homologous variants.

Quantitative 5'-RACE with molecular barcodes generated TCR beta libraries. TCRdb analysed the 5' RACE reads with MiXCR anew, one entry per CDR3 protein. The data contain just under 350,000 distinct CDR3 sequences, about 14% of them seen just once; the ten biggest clones take up approximately 1.1%. The sample holds a few counts of this clonotype. Its antigen is unknown. CDR3 length: 17 amino acids. J was trimmed by 2 bases and V by 4 bases; bases with no gene match: 11. The V gene is TRBV12-3 or TRBV12-4, the J gene TRBJ2-3, with 8 positions matching TRBD2. The specimen sequenced was blood, either unsorted or a sorted T cell fraction (not recorded which). The source of this sequence is a male donor with ankylosing spondylitis or in good health (not recorded which). CDR3 sequence reads: CASSWGYGSGDTDTQYF. The CDR3 nucleotides are TGTGCCAGCAGTTGGGGATATGGTAGCGGGGACACAGATACGCAGTATTTT.